A selection of T cell receptor beta chains follows, all from one sample in a study of blood T cell repertoires in COVID-19. Sequencing used immunoSEQ multiplex PCR; TCRdb keeps in-frame clones, though not all of them. Of about 180,000 clones detected, approximately 90% appear once; the ten largest clones hold approximately 4%. Sequencing used peripheral blood. The receptors stem from a woman aged 25-40 years with acute or convalescent COVID-19. Each CDR3 is given with its conserved first and last residue. The D gene is left open where the match is weak. Size is omitted from some rows. Given values are once, few, many or a class for expanded clones.

clone_size	v_call	d_call	j_call	cdr3_nt	cdr3_aa
.	TRBV12-3/TRBV12-4	.	TRBJ2-2	TGTGCCAGCAGTTTAGTGGCCGCCGGGGAGCTGTTTTTT	CASSLVAAGELFF
.	TRBV24-1	TRBD2	TRBJ2-2	TGTGCCACCAGTGATTCCCCTAGCGGGGTCGGGGAGCTGTTTTTT	CATSDSPSGVGELFF
once	TRBV3-1/TRBV3-2	TRBD1	TRBJ1-4	TGTGCCAGCAGCCTGGGGACAGGTTCGGGGCAGCTGTTTTTT	CASSLGTGSGQLFF
few	TRBV29-1	.	TRBJ2-5	TGCAGCCTCCTGGAGGGGGAGACCCAGTACTTC	CSLLEGETQYF
.	TRBV5-1	TRBD2	TRBJ2-3	TGCGCCAGCAGCTATAGAGCGGGAGGCACAGATACGCAGTATTTT	CASSYRAGGTDTQYF
.	TRBV18	.	TRBJ1-1	TGTGCCAGCTCACCGGCGGGCCGGAACACTGAAGCTTTCTTT	CASSPAGRNTEAFF
.	TRBV5-1	.	TRBJ2-3	TGCGCCAGCCGGACGGGGGGCACAGATACGCAGTATTTT	CASRTGGTDTQYF
.	TRBV13	.	TRBJ2-3	TGTGCCAGCAGCGCGGGACGGTATAGCACAGATACGCAGTATTTT	CASSAGRYSTDTQYF
.	TRBV7-9	.	TRBJ1-6	TGTGCCAGCAGCTTAGCGGAGGGGTCACCCCTCCACTTT	CASSLAEGSPLHF
.	TRBV11-2	TRBD2	TRBJ2-7	TGTGCCAGCAGTTCTGAAGCGGGAGGGGGCGAGCAGTACTTC	CASSSEAGGGEQYF
.	TRBV10-3	.	TRBJ2-5	TGTGCCATCAGTGAGCTTAACAGGGAGGGGACCCAGTACTTC	CAISELNREGTQYF
.	TRBV30	TRBD2	TRBJ2-3	TGTGCCTGGAGTGTAATGAAGGTGGGGGGGGAGTTAACAGATACGCAGTATTTT	CAWSVMKVGGELTDTQYF
.	TRBV5-1	TRBD2	TRBJ2-7	TGCGCCAGCAGCCTCATCAGCGGGAGCATTTACGAGCAGTACTTC	CASSLISGSIYEQYF
.	TRBV7-9	.	TRBJ2-7	TGTGCCAGCAGCTTGAGGACCTACGAGCAGTACTTC	CASSLRTYEQYF
.	TRBV27	.	TRBJ1-6	TGTGCCAGCAGTTTATCCCGACCCCGGGATTCACCCCTCCACTTT	CASSLSRPRDSPLHF
.	TRBV6-5	.	TRBJ2-3	TGTGCCAGCAGTACGAGTGCAGATACGCAGTATTTT	CASSTSADTQYF
few	TRBV7-2	TRBD2	TRBJ2-1	TGTGCCAGCAGCCCCTGGACCGGGACTAGTATTGAGCAGTTCTTC	CASSPWTGTSIEQFF
once	TRBV15	.	TRBJ1-1	TGTGCCACCAGCAGAGATACCTTACGAGGAACTGAAGCTTTCTTT	CATSRDTLRGTEAFF
.	TRBV28	.	TRBJ1-2	TGTGCCAGCAGAGGGGCCCCAGGCAGGAACTATGGCTACACCTTC	CASRGAPGRNYGYTF
.	TRBV3-1/TRBV3-2	TRBD1	TRBJ2-2	TGTGCCAGCAGCCCGCCGGGACAGGGGGGCACCGGGGAGCTGTTTTTT	CASSPPGQGGTGELFF
.	TRBV18	.	TRBJ2-3	TGTGCCAGCTCACCACCAAGGGGCCGGAACACAGATACGCAGTATTTT	CASSPPRGRNTDTQYF
.	TRBV28	.	TRBJ2-1	TGTGCCAGCAGTTTTGGCGGGTGGGAAATGAGAAGTATGTTCTTC	CASSFGGWEMRSMFF
.	TRBV28	.	TRBJ1-5	TGTGCCGCCAAAGCTAGCAATCAGCCCCAGCATTTT	CAAKASNQPQHF
.	TRBV19	.	TRBJ2-5	TGTGCCAGTAGTGCCCTGAGGGGGTCCCTAGTTGAAGAGACCCAGTACTTC	CASSALRGSLVEETQYF
.	TRBV3-1/TRBV3-2	TRBD2	TRBJ2-7	TGTGCCAGCAGCCAAGAGACTAGCGGGCAGTACTTC	CASSQETSGQYF
.	TRBV7-8	.	TRBJ2-1	TGTGCCAGCAGCAAAGGTAGAGAGACTAGTCAGTTCTTC	CASSKGRETSQFF
.	TRBV6-5	.	TRBJ2-1	TGTGCCAGCAGTTACGGAGACAGCTCCTACAATGAGCAGTTCTTC	CASSYGDSSYNEQFF
.	TRBV18	.	TRBJ1-4	TGTGCCAGCTCCTGGAACAGTCCTAATGAAAAACTGTTTTTT	CASSWNSPNEKLFF
.	TRBV13	.	TRBJ1-1	TGTGCCAGCAGCTTAGGGGGCTCTGAAGCTTTCTTT	CASSLGGSEAFF
.	TRBV28	.	TRBJ2-2	TGTGCCAGCAGTACCACACCCACCGGGGAGCTGTTTTTT	CASSTTPTGELFF
once	TRBV18	.	TRBJ1-4	TGTGCCAGCTCACCACCCTTCGGACGGGGGGATAATGAAAAACTGTTTTTT	CASSPPFGRGDNEKLFF
.	TRBV6-5	.	TRBJ2-3	TGTGCCAGCAGAAACCACGAGGGAGATACGCAGTATTTT	CASRNHEGDTQYF